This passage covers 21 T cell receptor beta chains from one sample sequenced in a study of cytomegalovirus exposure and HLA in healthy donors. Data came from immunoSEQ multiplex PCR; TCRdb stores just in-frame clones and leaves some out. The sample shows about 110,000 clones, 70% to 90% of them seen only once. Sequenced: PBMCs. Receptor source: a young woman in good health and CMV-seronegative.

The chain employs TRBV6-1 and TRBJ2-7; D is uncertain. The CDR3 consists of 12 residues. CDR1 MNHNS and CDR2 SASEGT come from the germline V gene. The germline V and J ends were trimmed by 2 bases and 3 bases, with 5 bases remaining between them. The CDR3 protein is CASSEPGYEQYF. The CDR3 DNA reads TGTGCCAGCAGTGAACCAGGCTACGAGCAGTACTTC.

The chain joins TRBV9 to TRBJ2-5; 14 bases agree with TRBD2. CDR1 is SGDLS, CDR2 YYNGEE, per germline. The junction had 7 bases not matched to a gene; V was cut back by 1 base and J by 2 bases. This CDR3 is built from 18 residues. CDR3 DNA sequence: TGTGCCAGCAGCGTAACGGGACTAGCGGGGGCAAATCAAGAGACCCAGTACTTC. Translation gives CASSVTGLAGANQETQYF.

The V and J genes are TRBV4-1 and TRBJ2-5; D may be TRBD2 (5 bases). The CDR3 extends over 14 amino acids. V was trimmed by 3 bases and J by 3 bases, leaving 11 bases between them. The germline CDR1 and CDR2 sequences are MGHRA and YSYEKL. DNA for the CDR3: TGCGCCAGCAGCCATGTCCGAGGGAAAGAGACCCAGTACTTC. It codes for CASSHVRGKETQYF.

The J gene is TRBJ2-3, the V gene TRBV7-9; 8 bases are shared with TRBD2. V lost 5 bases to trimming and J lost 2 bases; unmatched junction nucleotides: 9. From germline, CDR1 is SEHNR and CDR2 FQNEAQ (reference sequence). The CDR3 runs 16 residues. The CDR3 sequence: CASSPPSGFPTDTQYF. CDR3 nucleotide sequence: TGTGCCAGCAGCCCTCCTAGCGGGTTCCCCACAGATACGCAGTATTTT. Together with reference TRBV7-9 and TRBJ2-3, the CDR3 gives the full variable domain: DTGVSQNPRHKITKRGQNVTFRCDPISEHNRLYWYRQTLGQGPEFLTYFQNEAQLEKSRLLSDRFSAERPKGSFSTLEIQRTEQGDSAMYLCASSPPSGFPTDTQYFGPGTRLTVL.

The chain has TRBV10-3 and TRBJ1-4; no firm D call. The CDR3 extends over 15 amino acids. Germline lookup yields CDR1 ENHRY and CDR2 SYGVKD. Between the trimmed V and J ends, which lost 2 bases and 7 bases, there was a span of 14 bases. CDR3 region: CAISETRDTGEKLFF. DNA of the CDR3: TGTGCCATCAGTGAGACCCGAGACACTGGTGAAAAACTGTTTTTT.

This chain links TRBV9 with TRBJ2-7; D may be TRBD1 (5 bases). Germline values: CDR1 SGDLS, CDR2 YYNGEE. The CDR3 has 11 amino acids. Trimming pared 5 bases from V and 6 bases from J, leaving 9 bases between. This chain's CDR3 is CASRKGAEQYF. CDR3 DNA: TGTGCCAGCAGGAAAGGGGCCGAGCAGTACTTC.

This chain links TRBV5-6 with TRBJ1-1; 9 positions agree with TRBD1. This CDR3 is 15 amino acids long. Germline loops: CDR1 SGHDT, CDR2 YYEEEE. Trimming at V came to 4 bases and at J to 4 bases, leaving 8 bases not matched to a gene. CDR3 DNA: TGTGCCAGCAGCAAAAACAGGGGGCGCGCCACTGAAGCTTTCTTT. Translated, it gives CASSKNRGRATEAFF.

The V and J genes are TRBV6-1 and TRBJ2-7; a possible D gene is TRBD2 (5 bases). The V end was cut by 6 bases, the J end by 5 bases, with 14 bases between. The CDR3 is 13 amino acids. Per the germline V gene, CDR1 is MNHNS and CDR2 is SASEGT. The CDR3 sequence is CASSKAEGNEQYF. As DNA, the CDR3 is TGTGCCAGCAGCAAAGCTGAGGGAAACGAGCAGTACTTC.

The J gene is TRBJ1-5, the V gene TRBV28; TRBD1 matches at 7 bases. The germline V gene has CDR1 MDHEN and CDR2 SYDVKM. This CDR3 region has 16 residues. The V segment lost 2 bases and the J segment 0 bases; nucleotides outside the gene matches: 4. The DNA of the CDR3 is TGTGCCAGCAGTTTAAGGGACAGTTATAGCAATCAGCCCCAGCATTTT. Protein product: CASSLRDSYSNQPQHF.

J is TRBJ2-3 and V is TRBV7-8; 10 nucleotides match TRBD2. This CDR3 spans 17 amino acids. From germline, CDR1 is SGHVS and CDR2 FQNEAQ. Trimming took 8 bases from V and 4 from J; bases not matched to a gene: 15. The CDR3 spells CASGEGLAVIRADTQYF. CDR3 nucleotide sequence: TGTGCCAGCGGAGAAGGACTAGCGGTCATAAGGGCAGATACGCAGTATTTT.

The CDR3 loop is CASSPDRAGNEQFF. The CDR3 DNA reads TGTGCCAGCAGCCCAGACAGGGCGGGGAATGAGCAGTTCTTC. This chain uses TRBV9 with TRBJ2-1; possible D gene TRBD1, 7 bases. The germline V and J ends were trimmed by 4 bases and 7 bases, with 15 bases remaining between them. Germline loops: CDR1 SGDLS, CDR2 YYNGEE. The CDR3 spans 14 residues.

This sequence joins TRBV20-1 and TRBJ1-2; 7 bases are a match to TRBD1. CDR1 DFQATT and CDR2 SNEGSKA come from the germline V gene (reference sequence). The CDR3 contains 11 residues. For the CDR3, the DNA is TGCGTGGCTGAGACAGGGATTGGCTACACCTTC. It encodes CVAETGIGYTF.

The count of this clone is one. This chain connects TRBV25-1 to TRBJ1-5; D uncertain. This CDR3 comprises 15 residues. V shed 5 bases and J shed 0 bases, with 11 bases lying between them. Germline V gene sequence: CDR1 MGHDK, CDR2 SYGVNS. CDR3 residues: CASSTENNSNQPQHF. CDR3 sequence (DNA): TGTGCCAGCAGTACCGAGAATAATAGCAATCAGCCCCAGCATTTT.

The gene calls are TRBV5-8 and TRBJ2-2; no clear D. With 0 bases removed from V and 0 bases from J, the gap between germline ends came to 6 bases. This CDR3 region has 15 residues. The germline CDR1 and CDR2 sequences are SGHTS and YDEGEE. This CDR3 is CASSLGVTNTGELFF. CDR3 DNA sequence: TGTGCCAGCAGCTTGGGCGTGACGAACACCGGGGAGCTGTTTTTT.

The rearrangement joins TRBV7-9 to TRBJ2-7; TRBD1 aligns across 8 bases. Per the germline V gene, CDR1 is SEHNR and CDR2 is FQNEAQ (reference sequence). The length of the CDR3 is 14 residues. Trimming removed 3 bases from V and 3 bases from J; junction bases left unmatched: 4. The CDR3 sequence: CASSFSTGVYEQYF. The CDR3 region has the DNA TGTGCCAGCAGCTTTTCGACAGGGGTCTACGAGCAGTACTTC.

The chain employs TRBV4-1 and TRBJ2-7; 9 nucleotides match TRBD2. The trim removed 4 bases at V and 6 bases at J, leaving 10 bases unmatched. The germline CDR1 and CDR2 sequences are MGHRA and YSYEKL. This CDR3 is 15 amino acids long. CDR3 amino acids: CASSPERGALTEQYF. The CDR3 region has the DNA TGCGCCAGCAGCCCGGAGCGGGGGGCCTTGACCGAGCAGTACTTC.

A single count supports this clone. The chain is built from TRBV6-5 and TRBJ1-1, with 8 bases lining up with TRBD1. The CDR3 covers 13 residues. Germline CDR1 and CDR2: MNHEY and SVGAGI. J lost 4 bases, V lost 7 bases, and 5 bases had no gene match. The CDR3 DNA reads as TGTGCCAGCACTATGGACAGGGCCACTGAAGCTTTCTTT. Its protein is CASTMDRATEAFF.

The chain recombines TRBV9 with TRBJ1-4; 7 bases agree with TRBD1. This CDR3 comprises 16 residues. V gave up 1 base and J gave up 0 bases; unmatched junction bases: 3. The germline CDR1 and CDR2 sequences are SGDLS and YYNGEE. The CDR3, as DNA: TGTGCCAGCAGCGTATCGGGACAGCCAACTAATGAAAAACTGTTTTTT. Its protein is CASSVSGQPTNEKLFF.

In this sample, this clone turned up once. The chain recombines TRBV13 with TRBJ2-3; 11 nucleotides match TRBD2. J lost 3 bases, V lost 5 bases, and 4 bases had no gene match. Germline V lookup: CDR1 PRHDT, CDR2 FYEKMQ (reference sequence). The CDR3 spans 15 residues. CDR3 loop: CASSLAGGITDTQYF. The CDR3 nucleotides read TGTGCCAGCAGCCTAGCGGGGGGTATAACAGATACGCAGTATTTT.

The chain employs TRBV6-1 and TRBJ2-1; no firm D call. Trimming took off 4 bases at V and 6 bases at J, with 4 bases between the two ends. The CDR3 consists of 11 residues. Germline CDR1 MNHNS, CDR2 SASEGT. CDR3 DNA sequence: TGTGCCAGCAGTGTATTCAATGAGCAGTTCTTC. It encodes CASSVFNEQFF.

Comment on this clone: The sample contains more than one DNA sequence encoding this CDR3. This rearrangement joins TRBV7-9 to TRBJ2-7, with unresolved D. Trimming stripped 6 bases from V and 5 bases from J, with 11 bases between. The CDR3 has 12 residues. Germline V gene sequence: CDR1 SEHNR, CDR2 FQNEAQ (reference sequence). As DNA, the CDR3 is TGTGCCAGCAGTTTGGGCCTCAACGAGCAGTACTTC. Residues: CASSLGLNEQYF.